Shown below are 13 T cell receptor beta chains from a single sample sequenced in a study of blood T cell repertoires in COVID-19. TCRdb keeps only in-frame clones here, not all; method: immunoSEQ multiplex PCR. The sample carries around 300,000 clones, 88% recorded once. Sample: PBMCs or T cells enriched from blood (not recorded which). The receptors shown here come from a man aged 30 to 39 who had recovered from COVID-19.

V gene TRBV7-6 combines with J gene TRBJ1-4; D is undetermined. V was trimmed by 1 base and J by 7 bases, leaving 10 bases between them. CDR1 and CDR2 from the germline V gene are SGHVS and FNYEAQ. The CDR3 is made up of 14 amino acids. This CDR3 is CASSLGNVAEKLFF. For the CDR3, the DNA is TGTGCCAGCAGCTTAGGTAATGTGGCTGAAAAACTGTTTTTT. The whole variable domain, filled in from reference TRBV7-6 and TRBJ1-4, reads GAGVSQSPRYKVTKRGQDVALRCDPISGHVSLYWYRQALGQGPEFLTYFNYEAQQDKSGLPNDRFSAERPEGSISTLTIQRTEQRDSAMYRCASSLGNVAEKLFFGSGTQLSVL.

The chain uses TRBV11-2 and TRBJ2-5, with a possible D match to TRBD2 (6 bases). V was pared by 1 base and J by 5 bases, with 11 bases between. The CDR3 spans 14 residues. Germline assignment: CDR1 SGHAT and CDR2 FQNNGV. The CDR3 DNA is TGTGCCAGCAGCTTAGGACTAGGGTGGGAGACCCAGTACTTC. This sequence encodes CASSLGLGWETQYF.

V gene TRBV5-4 combines with J gene TRBJ1-6; no firm D call. The CDR3 spans 14 residues. Germline-derived CDR1 and CDR2 are SGHNT and YYREEE (reference sequence). Deletions cut 4 bases from V and 10 bases from J, with 15 bases between. The CDR3 nucleotides are TGTGCCAGCAGCCGGGGATCGGAGGTGTCACCCCTCCACTTT. Amino acid sequence: CASSRGSEVSPLHF.

The chain employs TRBV5-1 and TRBJ1-4; 9 nucleotides line up with TRBD1. The CDR3 spans 15 residues. Germline CDR1 and CDR2: SGHRS and YFSETQ. With V trimmed by 4 bases and J by 8 bases, 9 bases remained unmatched. CDR3 coding DNA: TGCGCCAGCAGCCTAGGGACAGGGATCCAGGAAAAACTGTTTTTT. It codes for CASSLGTGIQEKLFF.

V gene TRBV5-6 combines with J gene TRBJ1-4, with 9 bases fitting TRBD1. Germline V gene lookup returns CDR1 SGHDT and CDR2 YYEEEE. The CDR3 totals 15 residues. V trimming: 4 bases; J trimming: 6 bases; junction bases outside the gene matches: 7. CDR3 region: CASSAGTGYDEKLFF. As DNA, the CDR3 is TGTGCCAGCAGCGCCGGGACAGGGTATGATGAAAAACTGTTTTTT.

The chain has TRBV5-6 and TRBJ2-3, with D hard to call. The CDR3 has 12 amino acids. Germline V CDR1 and CDR2: SGHDT, YYEEEE. V was clipped by 4 bases and J by 9 bases, with 12 bases between them. For the CDR3, the DNA is TGTGCCAGCAGCCGAGGAGATACGACGCAGTATTTT. This codes for CASSRGDTTQYF.

Turning to this clone: Other nucleotide sequences from this sample produce the same CDR3. The V gene is TRBV18, the J gene TRBJ2-3; 8 nucleotides align to TRBD1. Trimming took 3 bases from V and 0 from J; bases not matched to a gene: 2. Germline CDR1 and CDR2: KGHSH and LQKENI. The CDR3 has 15 residues. CDR3 sequence reads: CASSPQGASTDTQYF. DNA of the CDR3: TGTGCCAGCTCACCCCAGGGGGCAAGCACAGATACGCAGTATTTT.

The chain is built from TRBV19 and TRBJ2-1; D may be TRBD1 (5 bases). Trimming pared 5 bases from V and 7 bases from J, leaving 9 bases between. The germline CDR1 and CDR2 sequences are LNHDA and SQIVND (reference sequence). The CDR3 is 12 residues long. The CDR3 protein is CASSAGWNEQFF. DNA for the CDR3: TGTGCCAGTAGTGCAGGGTGGAATGAGCAGTTCTTC.

The chain carries TRBV15 and TRBJ1-4; TRBD1 matches at 9 bases. The J segment lost 4 bases and the V segment lost 3 bases, leaving 9 bases of the junction unmatched. The CDR3 loop spans 17 amino acids. Per germline, CDR1 LNHNV and CDR2 YYDKDF (reference sequence). The CDR3 sequence: CATSSSWPGQGNEKLFF. Here the CDR3 DNA reads TGTGCCACCAGCAGTTCCTGGCCGGGACAGGGTAATGAAAAACTGTTTTTT.

The chain combines TRBV7-8 with TRBJ1-6; 10 bases are a match to TRBD1. The CDR3 consists of 16 residues. Germline V gene lookup returns CDR1 SGHVS and CDR2 FQNEAQ. The J segment lost 7 bases and the V segment lost 4 bases, leaving 7 bases of the junction unmatched. The CDR3 DNA reads as TGTGCCAGCAGCTCAGTGACAGGGGGCGCGAATTCACCCCTCCACTTT. Its translation: CASSSVTGGANSPLHF.

The J gene is TRBJ2-3, the V gene TRBV28; a possible D gene is TRBD2 (7 bases). Germline lookup yields CDR1 MDHEN and CDR2 SYDVKM. V was clipped by 3 bases and J by 0 bases, with 10 bases between them. The CDR3 length is 15 residues. The CDR3 sequence is CASSFEGGSTDTQYF. CDR3 bases: TGTGCCAGCAGTTTCGAGGGGGGGAGCACAGATACGCAGTATTTT. The complete variable domain, with remaining parts taken from reference TRBV28 and TRBJ2-3, reads DVKVTQSSRYLVKRTGEKVFLECVQDMDHENMFWYRQDPGLGLRLIYFSYDVKMKEKGDIPEGYSVSREKKERFSLILESASTNQTSMYLCASSFEGGSTDTQYFGPGTRLTVL.

The J gene is TRBJ2-1, the V gene TRBV27; D may be TRBD2 (6 bases). Germline lookup yields CDR1 MNHEY and CDR2 SMNVEV (reference sequence). The V and J ends lost 5 bases and 11 bases respectively, with 22 bases between them. The CDR3 contains 15 residues. CDR3 region: CASSQIRGEAWKQFF. Here the CDR3 DNA reads TGTGCCAGCAGTCAAATTCGCGGGGAGGCCTGGAAGCAGTTCTTC.

V gene TRBV19 combines with J gene TRBJ2-7; 8 bases line up with TRBD1. CDR3 length: 14 amino acids. After removal of 10 bases from V and 0 bases from J, the junction contained 8 bases not matched to a gene. The germline CDR1 and CDR2 sequences are LNHDA and SQIVND (reference sequence). This CDR3 reads CATEGTGGSYEQYF. For the CDR3, the DNA is TGTGCCACCGAAGGTACAGGGGGCTCCTACGAGCAGTACTTC.